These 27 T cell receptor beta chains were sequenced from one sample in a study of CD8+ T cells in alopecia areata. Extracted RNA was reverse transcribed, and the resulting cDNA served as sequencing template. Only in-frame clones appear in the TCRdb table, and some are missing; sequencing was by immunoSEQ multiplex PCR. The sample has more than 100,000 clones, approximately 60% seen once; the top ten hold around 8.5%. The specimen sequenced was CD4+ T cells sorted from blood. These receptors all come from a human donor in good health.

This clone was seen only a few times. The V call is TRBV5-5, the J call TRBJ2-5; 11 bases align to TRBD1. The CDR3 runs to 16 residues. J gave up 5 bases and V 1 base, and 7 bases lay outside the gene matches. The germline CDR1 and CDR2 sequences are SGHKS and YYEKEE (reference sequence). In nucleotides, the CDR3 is TGTGCCAGCAGCTTGCTCTCCGGGACAGGGGGGGAGACCCAGTACTTC. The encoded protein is CASSLLSGTGGETQYF. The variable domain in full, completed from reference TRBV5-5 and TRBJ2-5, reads DAGVTQSPTHLIKTRGQQVTLRCSPISGHKSVSWYQQVLGQGPQFIFQYYEKEERGRGNFPDRFSARQFPNYSSELNVNALLLGDSALYLCASSLLSGTGGETQYFGPGTRLLVL.

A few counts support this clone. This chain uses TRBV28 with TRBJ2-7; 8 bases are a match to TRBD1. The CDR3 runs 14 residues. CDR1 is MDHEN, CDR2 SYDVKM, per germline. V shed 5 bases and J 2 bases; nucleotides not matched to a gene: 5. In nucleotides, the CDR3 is TGTGCCAGCAGTATCTCGACAGGGGCCTACGAGCAGTACTTC. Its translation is CASSISTGAYEQYF.

In DNA, the CDR3 is TGTGCCAGCAGTGTGGGCGCCCCGGGGGAGACCCAGTACTTC. Its protein is CASSVGAPGETQYF. The chain has TRBV2 and TRBJ2-5, with D maybe TRBD2 (5 bases). Deletions cut 4 bases from V and 5 bases from J, with 14 bases between. Germline assignment: CDR1 SNHLY and CDR2 FYNNEI. This CDR3 has 14 amino acids.

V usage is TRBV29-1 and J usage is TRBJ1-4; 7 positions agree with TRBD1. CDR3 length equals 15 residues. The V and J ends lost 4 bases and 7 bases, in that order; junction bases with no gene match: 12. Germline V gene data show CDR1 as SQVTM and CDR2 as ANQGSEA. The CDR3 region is CSVASGTDQSEKLFF. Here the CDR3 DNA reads TGCAGCGTTGCTTCGGGGACAGACCAAAGTGAAAAACTGTTTTTT.

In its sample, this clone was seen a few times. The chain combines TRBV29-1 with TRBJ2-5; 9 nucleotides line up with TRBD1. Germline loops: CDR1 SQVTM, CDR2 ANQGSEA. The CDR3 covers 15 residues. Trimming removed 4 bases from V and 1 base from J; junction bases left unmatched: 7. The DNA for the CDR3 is TGCAGCGTTGCTTTCACACAGGGGGCCCAAGAGACCCAGTACTTC. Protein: CSVAFTQGAQETQYF.

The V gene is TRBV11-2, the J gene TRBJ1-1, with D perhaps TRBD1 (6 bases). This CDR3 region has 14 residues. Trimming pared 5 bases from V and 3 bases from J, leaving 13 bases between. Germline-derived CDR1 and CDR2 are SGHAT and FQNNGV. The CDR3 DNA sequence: TGTGCCAGCAGCGAGTGGGCAGGGGACACTGAAGCTTTCTTT. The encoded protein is CASSEWAGDTEAFF.

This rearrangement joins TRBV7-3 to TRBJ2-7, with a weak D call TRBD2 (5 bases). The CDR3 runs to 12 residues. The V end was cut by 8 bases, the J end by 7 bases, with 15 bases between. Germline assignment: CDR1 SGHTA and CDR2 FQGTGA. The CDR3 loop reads CASRPSRREQYF. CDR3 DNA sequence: TGTGCCAGCCGGCCTTCCCGGAGGGAGCAGTACTTC.

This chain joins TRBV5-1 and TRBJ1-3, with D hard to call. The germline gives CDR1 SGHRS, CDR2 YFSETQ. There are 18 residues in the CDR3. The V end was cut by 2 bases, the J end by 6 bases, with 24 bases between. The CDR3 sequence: CASSFEGRASPLENTIYF. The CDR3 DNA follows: TGCGCCAGCAGCTTCGAAGGGAGGGCGTCCCCTCTGGAAAACACCATATATTTT.

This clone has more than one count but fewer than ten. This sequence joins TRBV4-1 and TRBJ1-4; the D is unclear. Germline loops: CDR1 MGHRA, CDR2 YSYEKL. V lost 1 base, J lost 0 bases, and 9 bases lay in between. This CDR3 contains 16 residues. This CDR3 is CASSQGTVATNEKLFF. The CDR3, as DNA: TGCGCCAGCAGCCAAGGGACTGTCGCAACTAATGAAAAACTGTTTTTT.

The CDR3 region is CSATGAGGDYTF. For the CDR3, the DNA is TGCAGCGCGACAGGGGCTGGGGGAGACTACACCTTC. The rearrangement links TRBV29-1 to TRBJ1-2; 8 bases fit TRBD1. J was trimmed by 10 bases and V by 7 bases; bases with no gene match: 11. The CDR3 has 12 residues. Germline values: CDR1 SQVTM, CDR2 ANQGSEA.

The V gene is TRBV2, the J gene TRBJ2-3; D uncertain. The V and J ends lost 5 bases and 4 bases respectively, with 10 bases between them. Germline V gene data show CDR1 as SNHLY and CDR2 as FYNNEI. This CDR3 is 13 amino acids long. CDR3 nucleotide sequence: TGTGCCAGCAGTATACTCACCTCAGATACGCAGTATTTT. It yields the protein CASSILTSDTQYF.

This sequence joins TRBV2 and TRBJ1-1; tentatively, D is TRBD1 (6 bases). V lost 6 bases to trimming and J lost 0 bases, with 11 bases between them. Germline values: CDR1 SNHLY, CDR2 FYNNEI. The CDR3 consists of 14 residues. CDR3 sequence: CASRAGQMNTEAFF. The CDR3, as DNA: TGTGCCAGCAGGGCCGGACAGATGAACACTGAAGCTTTCTTT.

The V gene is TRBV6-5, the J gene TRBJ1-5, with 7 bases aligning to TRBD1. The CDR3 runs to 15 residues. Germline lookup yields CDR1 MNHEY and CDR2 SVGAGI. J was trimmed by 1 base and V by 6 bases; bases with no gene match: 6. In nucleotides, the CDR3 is TGTGCCAGCAGCATTGGACAGGCGAGCAATCAGCCCCAGCATTTT. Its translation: CASSIGQASNQPQHF.

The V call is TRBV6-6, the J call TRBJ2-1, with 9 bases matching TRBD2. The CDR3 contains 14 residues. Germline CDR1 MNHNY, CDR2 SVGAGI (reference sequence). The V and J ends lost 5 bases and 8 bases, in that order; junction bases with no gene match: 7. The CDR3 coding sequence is TGTGCCAGCAGTCGTAGCGGGGGCCCCGATGAGCAGTTCTTC. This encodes CASSRSGGPDEQFF.

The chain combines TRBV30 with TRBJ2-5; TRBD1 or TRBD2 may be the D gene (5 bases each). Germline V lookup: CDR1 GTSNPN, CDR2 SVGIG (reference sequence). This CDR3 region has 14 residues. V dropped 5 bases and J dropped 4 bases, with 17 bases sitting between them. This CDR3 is CAWGRQGASETQYF. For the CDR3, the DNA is TGTGCCTGGGGGCGTCAGGGAGCCTCAGAGACCCAGTACTTC.

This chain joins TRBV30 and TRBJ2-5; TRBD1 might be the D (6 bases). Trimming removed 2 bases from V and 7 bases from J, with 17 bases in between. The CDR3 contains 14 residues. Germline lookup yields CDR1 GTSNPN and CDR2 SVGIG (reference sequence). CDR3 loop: CAWSLRQAGGTQYF. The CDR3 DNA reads TGTGCCTGGAGTTTAAGACAGGCCGGAGGGACCCAGTACTTC.

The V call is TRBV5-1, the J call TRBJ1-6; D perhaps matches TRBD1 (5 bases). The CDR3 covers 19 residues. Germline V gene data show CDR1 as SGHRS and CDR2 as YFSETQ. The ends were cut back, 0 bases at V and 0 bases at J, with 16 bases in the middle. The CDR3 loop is CASSLEGAEGGSYNSPLHF. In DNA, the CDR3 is TGCGCCAGCAGCTTGGAAGGGGCCGAGGGAGGCTCCTATAATTCACCCCTCCACTTT.

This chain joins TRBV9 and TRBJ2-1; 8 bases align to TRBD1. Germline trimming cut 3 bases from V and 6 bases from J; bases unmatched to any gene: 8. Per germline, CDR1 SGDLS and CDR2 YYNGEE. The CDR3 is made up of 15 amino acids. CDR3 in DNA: TGTGCCAGCAGCGCCAGGGGGCAGAGGGTCAATGAGCAGTTCTTC. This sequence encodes CASSARGQRVNEQFF.

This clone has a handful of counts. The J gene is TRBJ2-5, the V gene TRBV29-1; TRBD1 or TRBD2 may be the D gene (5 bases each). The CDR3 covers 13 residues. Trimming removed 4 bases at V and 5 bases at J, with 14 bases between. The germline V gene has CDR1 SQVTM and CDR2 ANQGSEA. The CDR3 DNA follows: TGCAGCGTTGCCTGGGGGAGCAAGGAGACCCAGTACTTC. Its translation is CSVAWGSKETQYF. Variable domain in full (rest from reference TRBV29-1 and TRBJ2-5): SAVISQKPSRDICQRGTSLTIQCQVDSQVTMMFWYRQQPGQSLTLIATANQGSEATYESGFVIDKFPISRPNLTFSTLTVSNMSPEDSSIYLCSVAWGSKETQYFGPGTRLLVL.

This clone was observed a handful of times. The CDR3 spells CASSAGTGVNMYF. The CDR3 DNA follows: TGTGCCAGCAGTGCCGGGACAGGGGTTAATATGTACTTC. This rearrangement joins TRBV25-1 to TRBJ2-7, with 10 bases identical to TRBD1. The CDR3 extends over 13 amino acids. Germline trimming cut 4 bases from V and 12 bases from J; bases unmatched to any gene: 9. Germline V gene lookup returns CDR1 MGHDK and CDR2 SYGVNS.

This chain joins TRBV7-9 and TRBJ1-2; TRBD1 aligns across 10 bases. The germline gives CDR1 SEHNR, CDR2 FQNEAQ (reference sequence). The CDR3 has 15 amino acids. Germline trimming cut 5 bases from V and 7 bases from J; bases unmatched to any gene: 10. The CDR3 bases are TGTGCCAGCAGCGAGACAGGGGGCGCCCCCTTTGGCTACACCTTC. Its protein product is CASSETGGAPFGYTF.

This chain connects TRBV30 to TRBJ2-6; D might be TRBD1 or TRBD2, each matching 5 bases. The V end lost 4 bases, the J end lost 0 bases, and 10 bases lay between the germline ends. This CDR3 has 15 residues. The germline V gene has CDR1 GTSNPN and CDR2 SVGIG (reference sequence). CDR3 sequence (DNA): TGTGCCTGGAACGCAGGGAGCTCTGGGGCCAACGTCCTGACTTTC. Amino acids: CAWNAGSSGANVLTF.

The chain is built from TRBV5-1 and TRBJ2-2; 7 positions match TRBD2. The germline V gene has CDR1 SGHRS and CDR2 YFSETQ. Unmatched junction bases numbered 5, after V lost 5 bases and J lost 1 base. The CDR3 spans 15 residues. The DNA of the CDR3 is TGCGCCAGCAGAGTATTAGCGGGGAACACCGGGGAGCTGTTTTTT. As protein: CASRVLAGNTGELFF.

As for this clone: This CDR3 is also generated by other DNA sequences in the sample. The CDR3 loop is CASSPPSTDTQYF. The CDR3 bases are TGTGCCAGCTCACCACCTAGCACAGATACGCAGTATTTT. The chain joins TRBV18 to TRBJ2-3; unclear D gene. Germline V gene sequence: CDR1 KGHSH, CDR2 LQKENI. The V gene lost 0 bases and the J gene lost 0 bases, with 1 base spanning the gap. The CDR3 runs to 13 residues.

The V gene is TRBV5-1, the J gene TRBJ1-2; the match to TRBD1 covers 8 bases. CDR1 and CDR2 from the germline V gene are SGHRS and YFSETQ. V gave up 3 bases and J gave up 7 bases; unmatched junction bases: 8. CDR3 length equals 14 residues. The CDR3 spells CASSSTGTGGGYTF. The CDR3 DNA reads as TGCGCCAGCAGCTCGACGGGGACAGGAGGTGGCTACACCTTC.

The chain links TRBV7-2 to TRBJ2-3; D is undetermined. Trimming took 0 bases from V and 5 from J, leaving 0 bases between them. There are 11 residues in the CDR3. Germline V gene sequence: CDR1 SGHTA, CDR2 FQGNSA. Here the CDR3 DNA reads TGTGCCAGCAGCTTAGCAGATACGCAGTATTTT. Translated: CASSLADTQYF.

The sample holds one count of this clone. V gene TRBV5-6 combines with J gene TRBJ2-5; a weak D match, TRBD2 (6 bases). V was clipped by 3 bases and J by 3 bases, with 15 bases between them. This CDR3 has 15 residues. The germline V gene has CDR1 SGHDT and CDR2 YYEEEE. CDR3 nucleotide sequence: TGTGCCAGCAGCTCTACGCGGGGAATTGAAGAGACCCAGTACTTC. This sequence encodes CASSSTRGIEETQYF.